This T cell receptor beta chain was observed in a study of T cells in Graves' hyperthyroidism and ophthalmopathy. Germline lookup yields CDR1 DFQATT and CDR2 SNEGSKA (reference sequence). The CDR3 runs to 15 residues. The V segment lost 3 bases and the J segment 3 bases; nucleotides outside the gene matches: 6. Amplified regions were TCR beta CDR3 sequences from RNA transcripts. Carried out on the TCR CDR3, a first-round RT-PCR used the HTBI primer set. TCRdb redid the calling of the multiplex PCR reads with MiXCR, one entry per CDR3 protein. The table records 250,000 or so distinct CDR3 sequences, around 17% of them present only once. This clonotype was seen many times.

The chain links TRBV20-1 to TRBJ2-3; TRBD2 matches 10 bases. The material sequenced was blood. The sequence derives from a woman between 18 and 29 years old with Graves' ophthalmopathy. The CDR3 reads CSASSTSGWTDTQYF. The CDR3 coding sequence is TGCAGTGCTAGTTCGACTAGCGGGTGGACAGATACGCAGTATTTT.